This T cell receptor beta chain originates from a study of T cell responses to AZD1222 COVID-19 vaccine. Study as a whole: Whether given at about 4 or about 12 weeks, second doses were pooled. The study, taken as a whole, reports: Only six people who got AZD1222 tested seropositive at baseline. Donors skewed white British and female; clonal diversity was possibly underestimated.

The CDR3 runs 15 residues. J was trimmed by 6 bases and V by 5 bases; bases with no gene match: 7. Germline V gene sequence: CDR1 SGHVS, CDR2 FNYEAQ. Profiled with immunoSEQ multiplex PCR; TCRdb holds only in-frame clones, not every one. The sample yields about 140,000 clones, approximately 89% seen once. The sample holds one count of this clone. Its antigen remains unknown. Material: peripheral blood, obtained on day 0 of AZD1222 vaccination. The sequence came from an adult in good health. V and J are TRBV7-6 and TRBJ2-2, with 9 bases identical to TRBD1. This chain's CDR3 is CASSTDRGGPGELFF. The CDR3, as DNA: TGTGCCAGCAGCACCGACAGGGGGGGACCCGGGGAGCTGTTTTTT.